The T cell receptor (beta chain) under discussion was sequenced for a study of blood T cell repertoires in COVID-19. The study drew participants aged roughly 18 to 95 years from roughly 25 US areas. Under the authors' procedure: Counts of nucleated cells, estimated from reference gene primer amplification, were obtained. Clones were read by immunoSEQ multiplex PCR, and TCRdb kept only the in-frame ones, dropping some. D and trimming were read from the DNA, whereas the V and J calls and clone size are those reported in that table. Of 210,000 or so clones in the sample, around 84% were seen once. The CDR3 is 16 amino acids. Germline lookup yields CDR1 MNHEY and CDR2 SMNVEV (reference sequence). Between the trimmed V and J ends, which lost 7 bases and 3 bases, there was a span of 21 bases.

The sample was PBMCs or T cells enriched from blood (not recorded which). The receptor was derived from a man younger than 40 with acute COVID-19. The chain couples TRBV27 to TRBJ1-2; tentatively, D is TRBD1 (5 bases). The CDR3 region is CASTPLRGEGDYGYTF. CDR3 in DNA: TGTGCCAGCACCCCCCTCCGCGGGGAAGGGGACTATGGCTACACCTTC.